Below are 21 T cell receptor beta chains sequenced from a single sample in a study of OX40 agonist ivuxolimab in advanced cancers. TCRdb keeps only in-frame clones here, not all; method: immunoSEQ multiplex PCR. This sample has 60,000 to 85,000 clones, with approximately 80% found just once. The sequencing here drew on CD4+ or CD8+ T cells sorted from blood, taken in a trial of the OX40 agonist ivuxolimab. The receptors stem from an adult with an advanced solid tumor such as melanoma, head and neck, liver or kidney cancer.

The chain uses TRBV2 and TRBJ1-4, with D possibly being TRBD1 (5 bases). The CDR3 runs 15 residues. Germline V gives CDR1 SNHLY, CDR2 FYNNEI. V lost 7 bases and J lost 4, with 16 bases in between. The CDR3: CASKRGGAINEKLFF. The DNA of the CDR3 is TGTGCCAGCAAGAGGGGAGGGGCAATTAATGAAAAACTGTTTTTT.

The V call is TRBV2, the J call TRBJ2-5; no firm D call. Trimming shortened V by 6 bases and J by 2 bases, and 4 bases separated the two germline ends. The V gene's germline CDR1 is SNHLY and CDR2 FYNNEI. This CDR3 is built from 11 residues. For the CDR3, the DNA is TGTGCCAGCAGGAATCAAGAGACCCAGTACTTC. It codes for CASRNQETQYF.

The CDR3 DNA sequence: TGTGCCAGCGGCTCAGCGGGAAGTCCTGGGGCCAACGTCCTGACTTTC. Translated, it gives CASGSAGSPGANVLTF. J is TRBJ2-6 and V is TRBV5-4, with 7 bases identical to TRBD2. The germline CDR1 and CDR2 sequences are SGHNT and YYREEE (reference sequence). The CDR3 is 16 amino acids. Trimming took 7 bases from V and 2 from J; bases not matched to a gene: 9.

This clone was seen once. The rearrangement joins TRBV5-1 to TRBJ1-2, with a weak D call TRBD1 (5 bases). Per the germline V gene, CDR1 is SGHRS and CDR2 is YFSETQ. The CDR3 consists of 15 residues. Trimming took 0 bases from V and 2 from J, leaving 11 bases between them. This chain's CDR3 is CASSLALGGNYGYTF. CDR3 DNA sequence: TGCGCCAGCAGCTTGGCCCTGGGGGGAAACTATGGCTACACCTTC.

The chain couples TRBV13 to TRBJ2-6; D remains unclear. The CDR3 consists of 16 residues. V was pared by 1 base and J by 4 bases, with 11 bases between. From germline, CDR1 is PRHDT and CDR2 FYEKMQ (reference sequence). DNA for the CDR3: TGTGCCAGCAGCTTAGATAAAGGAACCGGGGCCAACGTCCTGACTTTC. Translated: CASSLDKGTGANVLTF.

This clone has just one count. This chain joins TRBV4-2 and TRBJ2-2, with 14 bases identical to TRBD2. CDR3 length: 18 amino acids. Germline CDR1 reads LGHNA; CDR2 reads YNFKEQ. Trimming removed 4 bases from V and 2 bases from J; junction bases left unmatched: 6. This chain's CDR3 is CASSPATSGRGNTGELFF. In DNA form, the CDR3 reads TGTGCCAGCAGCCCCGCGACTAGCGGGAGGGGTAACACCGGGGAGCTGTTTTTT.

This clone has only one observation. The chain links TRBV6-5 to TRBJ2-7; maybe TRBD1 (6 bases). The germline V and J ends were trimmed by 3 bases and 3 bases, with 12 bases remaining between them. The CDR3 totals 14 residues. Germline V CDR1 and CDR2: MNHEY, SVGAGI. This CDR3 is CASSYEGGGYEQYF. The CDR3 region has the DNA TGTGCCAGCAGTTATGAAGGGGGTGGCTACGAGCAGTACTTC.

This chain's CDR3 is CSARPWNEQFF. In DNA form, the CDR3 reads TGCAGTGCTAGGCCTTGGAATGAGCAGTTCTTC. The rearrangement links TRBV20-1 to TRBJ2-1; no reliable D call. This CDR3 is built from 11 residues. With 3 bases removed from V and 7 bases from J, the gap between germline ends came to 7 bases. The germline gives CDR1 DFQATT, CDR2 SNEGSKA (reference sequence).

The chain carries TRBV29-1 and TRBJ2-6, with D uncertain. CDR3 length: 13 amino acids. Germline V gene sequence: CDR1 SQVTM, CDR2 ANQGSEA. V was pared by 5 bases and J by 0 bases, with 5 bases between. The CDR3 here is CSVNPSGANVLTF. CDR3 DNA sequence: TGCAGCGTTAACCCCTCTGGGGCCAACGTCCTGACTTTC.

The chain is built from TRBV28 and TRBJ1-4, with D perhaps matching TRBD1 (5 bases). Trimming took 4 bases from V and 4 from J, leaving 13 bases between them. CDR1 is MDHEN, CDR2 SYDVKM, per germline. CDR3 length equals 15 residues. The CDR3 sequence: CASSSLRDGNEKLFF. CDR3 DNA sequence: TGTGCCAGCAGTTCTCTCAGGGACGGTAATGAAAAACTGTTTTTT. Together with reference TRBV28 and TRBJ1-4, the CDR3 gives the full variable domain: DVKVTQSSRYLVKRTGEKVFLECVQDMDHENMFWYRQDPGLGLRLIYFSYDVKMKEKGDIPEGYSVSREKKERFSLILESASTNQTSMYLCASSSLRDGNEKLFFGSGTQLSVL.

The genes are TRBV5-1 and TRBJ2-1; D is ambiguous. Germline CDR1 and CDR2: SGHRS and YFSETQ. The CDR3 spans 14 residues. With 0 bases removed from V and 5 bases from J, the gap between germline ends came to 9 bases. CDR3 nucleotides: TGCGCCAGCAGCTTGGCGGCCGGAAACAATGAGCAGTTCTTC. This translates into CASSLAAGNNEQFF.

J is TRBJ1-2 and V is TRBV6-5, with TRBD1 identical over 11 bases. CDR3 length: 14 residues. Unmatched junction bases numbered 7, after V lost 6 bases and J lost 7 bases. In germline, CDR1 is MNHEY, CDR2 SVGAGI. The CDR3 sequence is CASRLRTGGIGYTF. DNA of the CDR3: TGTGCCAGCAGACTGAGGACAGGGGGCATTGGCTACACCTTC.

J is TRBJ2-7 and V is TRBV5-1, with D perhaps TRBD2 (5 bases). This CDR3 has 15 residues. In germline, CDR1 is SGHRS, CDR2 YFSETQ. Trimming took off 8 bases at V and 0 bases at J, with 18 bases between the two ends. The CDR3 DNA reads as TGCGCCAGTAATCCCCGAGGAGGCAGCTCCTACGAGCAGTACTTC. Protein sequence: CASNPRGGSSYEQYF.

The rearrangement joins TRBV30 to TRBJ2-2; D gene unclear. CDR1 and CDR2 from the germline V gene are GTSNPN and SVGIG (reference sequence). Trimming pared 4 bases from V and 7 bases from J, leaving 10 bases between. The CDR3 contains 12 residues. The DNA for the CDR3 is TGTGCCTGGACAAATCTGAACGGGGAGCTGTTTTTT. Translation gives CAWTNLNGELFF.

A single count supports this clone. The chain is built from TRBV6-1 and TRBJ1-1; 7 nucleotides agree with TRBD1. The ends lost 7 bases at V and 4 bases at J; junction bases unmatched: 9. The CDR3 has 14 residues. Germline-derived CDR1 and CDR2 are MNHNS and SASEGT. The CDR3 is CASIQTGEGTEAFF. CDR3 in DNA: TGTGCCAGCATTCAAACAGGGGAGGGCACTGAAGCTTTCTTT.

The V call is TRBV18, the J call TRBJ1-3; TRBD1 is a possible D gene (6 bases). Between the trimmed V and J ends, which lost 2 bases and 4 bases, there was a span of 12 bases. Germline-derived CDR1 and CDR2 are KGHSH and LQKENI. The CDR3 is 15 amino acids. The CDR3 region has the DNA TGTGCCAGCTCACCAGAACAGGGTTACGGAAACACCATATATTTT. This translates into CASSPEQGYGNTIYF.

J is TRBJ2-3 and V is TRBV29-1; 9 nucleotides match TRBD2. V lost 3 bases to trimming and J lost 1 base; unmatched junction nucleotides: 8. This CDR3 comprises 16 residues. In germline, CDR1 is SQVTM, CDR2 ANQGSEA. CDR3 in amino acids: CSVEGSGRVGTDTQYF. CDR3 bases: TGCAGCGTTGAGGGTAGCGGGAGAGTGGGCACAGATACGCAGTATTTT.

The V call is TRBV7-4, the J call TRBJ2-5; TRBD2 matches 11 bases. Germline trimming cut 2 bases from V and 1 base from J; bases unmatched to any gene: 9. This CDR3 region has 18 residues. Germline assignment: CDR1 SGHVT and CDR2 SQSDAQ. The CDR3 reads CASSLTSGGNKAQETQYF. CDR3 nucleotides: TGTGCCAGCAGCTTAACTAGCGGGGGAAACAAAGCCCAAGAGACCCAGTACTTC. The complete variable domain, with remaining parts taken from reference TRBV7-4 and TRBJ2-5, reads GAGVSQSPRYKVAKRGRDVALRCDSISGHVTLYWYRQTLGQGSEVLTYSQSDAQRDKSGRPSGRFSAERPERSVSTLKIQRTEQGDSAVYLCASSLTSGGNKAQETQYFGPGTRLLVL.

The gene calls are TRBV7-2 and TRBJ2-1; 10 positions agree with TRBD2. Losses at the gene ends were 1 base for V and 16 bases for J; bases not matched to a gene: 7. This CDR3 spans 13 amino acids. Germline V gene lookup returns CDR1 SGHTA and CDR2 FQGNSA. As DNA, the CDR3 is TGTGCCAGCAGCTTAGGGGCCGGGACTAGCGCTTTCTTC. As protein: CASSLGAGTSAFF.

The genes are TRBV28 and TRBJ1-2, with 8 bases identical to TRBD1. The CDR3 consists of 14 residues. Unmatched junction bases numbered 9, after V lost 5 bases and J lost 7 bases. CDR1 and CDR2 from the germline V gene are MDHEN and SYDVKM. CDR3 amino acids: CASSLTGGISGYTF. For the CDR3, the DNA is TGTGCCAGCAGTCTTACAGGGGGGATCTCTGGCTACACCTTC.

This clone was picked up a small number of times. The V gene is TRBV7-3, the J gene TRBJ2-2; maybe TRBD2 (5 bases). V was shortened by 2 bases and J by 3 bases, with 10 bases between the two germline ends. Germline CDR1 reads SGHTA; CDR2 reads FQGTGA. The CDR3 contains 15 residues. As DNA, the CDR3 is TGTGCCAGCAGCTTAGGAACTAGTTACACCGGGGAGCTGTTTTTT. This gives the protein CASSLGTSYTGELFF. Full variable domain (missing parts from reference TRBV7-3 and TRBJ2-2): GAGVSQTPSNKVTEKGKYVELRCDPISGHTALYWYRQSLGQGPEFLIYFQGTGAADDSGLPNDRFFAVRPEGSVSTLKIQRTERGDSAVYLCASSLGTSYTGELFFGEGSRLTVL.